The rows below give T cell receptor beta chains drawn from one sample of a study of shared clonotypes between healthy human individuals. Repertoires were generated with immunoSEQ multiplex PCR, while TCRdb's copy carries only in-frame clones and drops some. Of millions of clones in the sample, approximately 90% were seen once. The sequenced sample consisted of naive CD4+ T cells sorted from blood. The receptors were sampled from a young man in good health. The CDR3 runs from the conserved cysteine through the conserved F or W. Fields, in order: clone size, V gene, D gene, J gene, CDR3 protein, CDR3 DNA. A D gene is named only where the DNA matches it firmly. Only part of the rows carry a size: once, few, many, or a class if the clone is expanded.

>-|TRBV30|-|TRBJ1-5
CAWSVLDRGQQPQHF
TGTGCCTGGAGTGTACTGGACCGAGGCCAACAGCCCCAGCATTTT
>-|TRBV6-1|-|TRBJ2-1
CAGIGGTNNEQFF
TGTGCCGGTATCGGCGGGACCAACAATGAGCAGTTCTTC
>once|TRBV5-4|-|TRBJ2-2
CASSIDRTNTGELFF
TGTGCCAGCAGCATAGACAGGACGAACACCGGGGAGCTGTTTTTT
>-|TRBV5-4|TRBD1|TRBJ2-3
CASSLGGQIRIPTDTQYF
TGTGCCAGCAGCTTGGGGGGACAGATTCGGATCCCCACAGATACGCAGTATTTT
>-|TRBV5-1|TRBD2|TRBJ2-2
CASSPAGGPGTGELFF
TGCGCCAGCAGCCCAGCGGGAGGGCCAGGCACCGGGGAGCTGTTTTTT
>-|TRBV7-9|TRBD1|TRBJ1-2
CASSLDEGAGGYTF
TGTGCCAGCAGCTTAGATGAGGGGGCAGGTGGCTACACCTTC
>once|TRBV6-5|-|TRBJ2-5
CASSYSTDQETQYF
TGTGCCAGCAGTTACTCGACGGACCAAGAGACCCAGTACTTC
>-|TRBV11-2|-|TRBJ2-2
CASSLGLGELFF
TGTGCCAGCAGCTTAGGCCTCGGGGAGCTGTTTTTT
>-|TRBV30|TRBD1|TRBJ1-1
CAWIGGWTGDTEAFF
TGTGCCTGGATTGGTGGCTGGACAGGTGACACTGAAGCTTTCTTT
>-|TRBV18|-|TRBJ2-3
CASSRTDTDTQYF
TGTGCCAGCTCACGGACAGACACAGATACGCAGTATTTT
>-|TRBV5-1|TRBD1|TRBJ2-3
CASSPRQGATDTQYF
TGCGCCAGCAGCCCCAGACAGGGGGCAACAGATACGCAGTATTTT
>-|TRBV6-1|-|TRBJ1-5
CASSEQSNQPQHF
TGTGCCAGCAGTGAACAATCAAATCAGCCCCAGCATTTT
>-|TRBV5-1|TRBD2|TRBJ2-7
CASSRTGTTGYEQYF
TGCGCCAGCAGCCGTACCGGGACTACTGGCTACGAGCAGTACTTC
>-|TRBV2|TRBD2|TRBJ2-5
CASSAGGQTQYF
TGTGCCAGCTCGGCGGGAGGGCAGACCCAGTACTTC
>-|TRBV6-1|-|TRBJ1-6
CASKRGLEVNSPLHF
TGTGCCAGCAAAAGGGGGTTAGAGGTTAATTCACCCCTCCACTTT
>-|TRBV29-1|-|TRBJ2-5
CSVEGGGETQYF
TGCAGCGTTGAAGGTGGAGGCGAGACCCAGTACTTC
>-|TRBV30|-|TRBJ2-5
CAWSWDPPGLTQYF
TGTGCCTGGAGTTGGGACCCCCCGGGGCTGACCCAGTACTTC
>-|TRBV10-3|-|TRBJ2-7
CAISGSETYEQYF
TGTGCCATCAGTGGCTCGGAAACCTACGAGCAGTACTTC
>-|TRBV21-1|-|TRBJ1-4
CASSRLRKYNEKLFF
TGTGCCAGCAGCAGACTACGGAAGTATAATGAAAAACTGTTTTTT
>-|TRBV5-1|-|TRBJ2-3
CASSSTGRRPTDTQYF
TGCGCCAGCAGTTCTACAGGTCGAAGGCCCACAGATACGCAGTATTTT
>-|TRBV5-6|TRBD2|TRBJ2-4
CASSTVGLAGGWSKNIQYF
TGTGCCAGCTCTACGGTCGGCTTGGCGGGAGGGTGGTCCAAAAACATTCAGTACTTC
>-|TRBV6-6|-|TRBJ2-3
CASSLGPPGTQYF
TGTGCCAGCAGTCTTGGACCCCCCGGTACGCAGTATTTT
>-|TRBV6-5|-|TRBJ2-2
CASSSWATGELFF
TGTGCCAGCAGCTCTTGGGCTACCGGGGAGCTGTTTTTT
>few|TRBV7-9|-|TRBJ1-3
CASSPGTSGNTIYF
TGTGCCAGCAGTCCCGGGACGTCTGGAAACACCATATATTTT
>-|TRBV19|-|TRBJ1-1
CASSRMNTEAFF
TGTGCCAGTAGTAGAATGAACACTGAAGCTTTCTTT
>-|TRBV19|-|TRBJ1-1
CASTIAVAGRAFF
TGTGCCAGTACCATAGCGGTGGCAGGGAGAGCTTTCTTT
>-|TRBV5-6|-|TRBJ2-7
CASSFSGGSYEQYF
TGTGCCAGCAGCTTCTCGGGCGGCTCCTACGAGCAGTACTTC
>-|TRBV5-1|TRBD1|TRBJ1-6
CASSTDRGINSPLHF
TGCGCCAGCAGCACGGACAGGGGAATTAATTCACCCCTCCACTTT
>-|TRBV5-6|-|TRBJ1-2
CASSFVVQNYGYTF
TGTGCCAGCAGCTTTGTTGTCCAAAACTATGGCTACACCTTC
>-|TRBV4-1|-|TRBJ2-3
CASSHGGAGDTQYF
TGCGCCAGCAGCCATGGTGGGGCAGGGGATACGCAGTATTTT
>-|TRBV28|TRBD2|TRBJ2-1
CASSPGTSGYNEQFF
TGTGCCAGCTCTCCCGGTACTAGCGGTTACAATGAGCAGTTCTTC
>-|TRBV7-2|TRBD2|TRBJ2-7
CASSPSRLAGGYEQYF
TGTGCCAGCAGCCCTAGCCGACTAGCGGGAGGCTACGAGCAGTACTTC
>-|TRBV6-5|-|TRBJ1-1
CASSTTRDTEAFF
TGTGCCAGCAGTACGACGAGGGACACTGAAGCTTTCTTT
>-|TRBV7-8|TRBD1|TRBJ1-4
CASSLGDRDRLTF
TGTGCCAGCAGCTTAGGGGACCGGGACAGGTTGACATTT
>-|TRBV27|-|TRBJ2-1
CASSTGTRYNEQFF
TGTGCCAGCAGTACCGGGACAAGGTACAATGAGCAGTTCTTC
>-|TRBV27|TRBD1|TRBJ1-6
CASSSVYRGNSPLHF
TGTGCCAGCAGTTCAGTATACAGGGGGAATTCACCCCTCCACTTT
>once|TRBV2|TRBD2|TRBJ2-1
CASSESAGGKQFF
TGTGCCAGCAGTGAATCGGCGGGAGGGAAGCAGTTCTTC
>-|TRBV7-6|-|TRBJ2-2
CASSSDNAGLFGELFF
TGTGCCAGCAGCTCGGACAATGCGGGGCTGTTTGGGGAGCTGTTTTTT
>-|TRBV27|-|TRBJ1-2
CASSTNSGTQRRGYTF
TGTGCCAGCAGTACCAACTCCGGGACCCAAAGGAGGGGCTACACCTTC
>-|TRBV10-3|-|TRBJ1-3
CAISDLEGTGDTIYF
TGTGCCATCAGTGACCTCGAGGGCACAGGAGACACCATATATTTT
>-|TRBV18|-|TRBJ2-5
CASSPSRETQYF
TGTGCCAGCTCACCCTCGCGCGAGACCCAGTACTTC
>-|TRBV9|-|TRBJ2-5
CASSVEGSLRETQYF
TGTGCCAGCAGCGTAGAAGGGAGTTTGAGGGAGACCCAGTACTTC
>-|TRBV7-9|TRBD1|TRBJ1-4
CASSPDPGQGREKLFF
TGTGCCAGCAGCCCCGACCCGGGACAGGGAAGAGAAAAACTGTTTTTT
>-|TRBV28|-|TRBJ1-2
CASSLLGGTSYGYTF
TGTGCCAGCAGTTTATTGGGGGGCACTTCCTATGGCTACACCTTC
>-|TRBV7-8|-|TRBJ1-2
CASSPASDGYTF
TGTGCCAGCAGCCCCGCGTCGGATGGCTACACCTTC
>-|TRBV10-3|-|TRBJ1-2
CAISESSGGGIYGYTF
TGTGCCATCAGTGAGTCAAGCGGGGGAGGAATTTATGGCTACACCTTC
>-|TRBV7-2|TRBD2|TRBJ2-1
CASSPTAGGNNEQFF
TGTGCCAGCAGCCCTACCGCGGGGGGTAACAATGAGCAGTTCTTC
>-|TRBV29-1|TRBD2|TRBJ2-3
CSVGTSGGVDTQYF
TGCAGCGTTGGGACTAGCGGGGGAGTCGATACGCAGTATTTT
>-|TRBV6-6|-|TRBJ2-3
CASRPGGNTDTQYF
TGTGCCAGCAGGCCTGGGGGGAACACAGATACGCAGTATTTT
>-|TRBV6-5|-|TRBJ1-6
CASSATREKNSPLHF
TGTGCCAGCAGTGCTACCAGGGAGAAGAATTCACCCCTCCACTTT
>-|TRBV5-1|-|TRBJ2-5
CASSPRSQETQYF
TGCGCCAGCAGCCCACGTAGTCAAGAGACCCAGTACTTC
>-|TRBV4-3|TRBD2|TRBJ2-1
CASSQEGSGKYNEQFF
TGCGCCAGCAGCCAAGAGGGTAGCGGGAAATACAATGAGCAGTTCTTC
>-|TRBV28|-|TRBJ2-7
CASRHSPGSKDEQYF
TGTGCCAGCAGGCATTCTCCGGGGTCGAAGGACGAGCAGTACTTC